The clone carrying this TCR beta chain was observed a single time. Its antigen is not identified. V lost 6 bases and J lost 7; bases outside the gene matches: 5. CDR3 length: 12 residues. Looked up from germline, CDR1 is LNHDA and CDR2 is SQIVND (reference sequence). The data were produced by immunoSEQ multiplex PCR, yet TCRdb's version contains in-frame clones alone and is incomplete. The data contain more than 90,000 clones, around 72% of them singletons. The data stem from a study of fetal regulatory T cell absence and autoimmunity. Across the whole study: IPEX patients had exocrine pancreas autoimmunity without clinical diabetes.

Study-level results: Compared with cord blood, pancreas showed oligoclonal TCR enrichment, some clones over 85-fold. Pancreas and cord blood did not differ much in TRB family usage.

This sequence originates from a male donor with IPEX syndrome. The chain combines TRBV19 with TRBJ1-1; TRBD1 aligns across 7 bases. Sequenced: pancreas tissue. CDR3 bases: TGTGCCAGTAGAACAGGGGTATTTGAAGCTTTCTTT. Protein: CASRTGVFEAFF.